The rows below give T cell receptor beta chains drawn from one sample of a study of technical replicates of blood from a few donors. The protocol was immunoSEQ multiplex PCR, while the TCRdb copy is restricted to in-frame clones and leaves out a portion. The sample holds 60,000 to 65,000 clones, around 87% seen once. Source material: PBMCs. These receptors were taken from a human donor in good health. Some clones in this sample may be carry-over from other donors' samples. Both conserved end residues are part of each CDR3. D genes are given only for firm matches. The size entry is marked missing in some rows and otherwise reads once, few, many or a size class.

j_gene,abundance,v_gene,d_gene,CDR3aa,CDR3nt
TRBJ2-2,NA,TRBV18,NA,CASSPDRNTGELFF,TGTGCCAGCTCACCAGACAGGAACACCGGGGAGCTGTTTTTT
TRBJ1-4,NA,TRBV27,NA,CASSSRPGRSNEKLFF,TGTGCCAGCAGTTCCCGGCCAGGGAGGTCTAATGAAAAACTGTTTTTT
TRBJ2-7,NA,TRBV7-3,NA,CASSLRDSPFREQYF,TGTGCCAGCAGCTTAAGGGACTCCCCTTTTCGGGAGCAGTACTTC
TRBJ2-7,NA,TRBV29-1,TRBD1,CSVAGGEVYEQYF,TGCAGCGTGGCAGGGGGTGAAGTCTACGAGCAGTACTTC
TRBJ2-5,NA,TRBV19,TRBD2,CASNSGEGHETQYF,TGTGCCAGTAATTCGGGGGAGGGCCACGAGACCCAGTACTTC
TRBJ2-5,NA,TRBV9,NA,CASSVGAQETQYF,TGTGCCAGCAGCGTAGGGGCGCAAGAGACCCAGTACTTC
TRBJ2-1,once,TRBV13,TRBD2,CASSHLAGIPYNEQFF,TGTGCCAGCAGCCACTTAGCGGGAATACCGTACAATGAGCAGTTCTTC
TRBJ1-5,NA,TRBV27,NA,CASSQGPGQPQHF,TGTGCCAGCAGTCAAGGCCCGGGGCAGCCCCAGCATTTT
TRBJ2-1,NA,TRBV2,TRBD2,CASSGGSYNEQFF,TGTGCCAGCAGTGGCGGGAGCTACAATGAGCAGTTCTTC
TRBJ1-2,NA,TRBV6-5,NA,CASSYSGRNYGYTF,TGTGCCAGCAGTTACTCTGGGAGGAACTATGGCTACACCTTC
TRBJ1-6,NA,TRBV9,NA,CASSAGRNSPLHF,TGTGCCAGCAGCGCAGGGAGGAATTCACCCCTCCACTTT
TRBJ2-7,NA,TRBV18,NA,CASSPLETPRGEQYF,TGTGCCAGCTCACCACTTGAGACTCCCAGGGGAGAGCAGTACTTC
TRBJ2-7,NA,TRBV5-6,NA,CASSWAEWGTYEQYF,TGTGCCAGCAGCTGGGCGGAGTGGGGCACCTACGAGCAGTACTTC
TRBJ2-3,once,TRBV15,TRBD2,CATSSASGDTDTQYF,TGTGCCACCAGCAGCGCGAGCGGGGACACAGATACGCAGTATTTT
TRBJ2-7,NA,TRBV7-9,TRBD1,CASSALTGGLSYEQYF,TGTGCCAGCAGCGCCTTGACAGGGGGCCTTTCCTACGAGCAGTACTTC
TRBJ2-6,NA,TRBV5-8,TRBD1,CASSEGTDSGANVLTF,TGTGCCAGCAGCGAAGGGACAGACTCTGGGGCCAACGTCCTGACTTTC
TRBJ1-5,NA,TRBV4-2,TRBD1,CASSRTGDGNQPQHF,TGTGCCAGCAGCCGAACAGGGGATGGGAATCAGCCCCAGCATTTT
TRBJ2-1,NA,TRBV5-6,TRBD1,CASSLGTGGVEQFF,TGTGCCAGCAGCTTAGGGACAGGGGGGGTCGAGCAGTTCTTC
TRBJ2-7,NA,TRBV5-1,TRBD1,CASSLAWTGSSYEQYF,TGCGCCAGCAGCTTGGCCTGGACAGGGAGCTCCTACGAGCAGTACTTC
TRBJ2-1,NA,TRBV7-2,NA,CASSFRDSEQFF,TGTGCCAGCAGCTTCAGGGACTCTGAGCAGTTCTTC
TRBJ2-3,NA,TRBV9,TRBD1,CASSVGDRGRDTQYF,TGTGCCAGCAGCGTAGGGGACAGGGGAAGAGATACGCAGTATTTT
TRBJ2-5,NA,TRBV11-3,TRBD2,CASSLGVGGQETQYF,TGTGCCAGCAGCTTAGGGGTGGGGGGGCAAGAGACCCAGTACTTC
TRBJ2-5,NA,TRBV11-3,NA,CASSLAPRETQYF,TGTGCCAGCAGCTTAGCCCCCCGAGAGACCCAGTACTTC
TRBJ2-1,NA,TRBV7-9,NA,CASSPGGVPGEQFF,TGTGCCAGCAGCCCCGGAGGCGTCCCAGGAGAGCAGTTCTTC
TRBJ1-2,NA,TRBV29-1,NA,CSVDGDKFNYGYTF,TGCAGCGTTGATGGGGACAAGTTTAACTATGGCTACACCTTC
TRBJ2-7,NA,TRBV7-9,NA,CASSLAAGGTYEQYF,TGTGCCAGCAGCTTAGCCGCAGGGGGGACCTACGAGCAGTACTTC
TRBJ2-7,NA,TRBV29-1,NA,CSVVNSSPSGEQYF,TGCAGCGTTGTTAACAGCAGCCCCTCTGGCGAGCAGTACTTC
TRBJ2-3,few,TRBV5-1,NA,CASSAQGTSTDTQYF,TGCGCCAGCAGCGCACAGGGTACTAGCACAGATACGCAGTATTTT
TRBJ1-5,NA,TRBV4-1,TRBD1,CASSPTQGVAQPQHF,TGCGCCAGCAGCCCAACCCAGGGGGTGGCTCAGCCCCAGCATTTT
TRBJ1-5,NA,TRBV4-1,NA,CASSQGREGYNQPQHF,TGCGCCAGCAGTCAGGGCAGGGAGGGATACAATCAGCCCCAGCATTTT
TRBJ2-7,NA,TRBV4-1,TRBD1,CASSQDPQGAREQYF,TGCGCCAGCAGCCAAGATCCACAGGGGGCAAGAGAGCAGTACTTC
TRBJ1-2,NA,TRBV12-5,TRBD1,CASGETDRDNYGYTF,TGTGCTAGTGGGGAAACGGACAGGGATAACTATGGCTACACCTTC
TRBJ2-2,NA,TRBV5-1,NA,CASSFEQGFGGELFF,TGCGCCAGCAGCTTCGAACAGGGTTTTGGCGGGGAGCTGTTTTTT
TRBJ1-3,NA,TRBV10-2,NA,CASSDRRRSGNTIYF,TGCGCCAGCAGTGACAGGAGGAGATCTGGAAACACCATATATTTT
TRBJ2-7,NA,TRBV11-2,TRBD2,CASSLFSGGTYEQYF,TGTGCCAGCAGCTTATTTAGCGGGGGGACCTACGAGCAGTACTTC
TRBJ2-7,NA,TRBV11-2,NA,CASSRLRGAYEQYF,TGTGCCAGCAGCAGACTCCGGGGGGCTTACGAGCAGTACTTC
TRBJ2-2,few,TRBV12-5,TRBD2,CASGKGTSLNTGELFF,TGTGCTAGTGGGAAAGGGACTAGCCTGAACACCGGGGAGCTGTTTTTT
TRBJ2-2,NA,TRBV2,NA,CASSDRSTGELFF,TGTGCCAGCAGCGATAGAAGCACCGGGGAGCTGTTTTTT
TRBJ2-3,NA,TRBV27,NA,CASSPQWGESTDTQYF,TGTGCCAGCAGTCCCCAATGGGGAGAGAGCACAGATACGCAGTATTTT
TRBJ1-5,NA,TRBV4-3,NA,CASSQEERQPQHF,TGCGCCAGCAGCCAAGAAGAGCGGCAGCCCCAGCATTTT
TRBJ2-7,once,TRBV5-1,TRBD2,CASSLPNVSGRPPYEQYF,TGCGCCAGCAGCCTACCAAACGTTAGCGGGAGACCCCCCTACGAGCAGTACTTC
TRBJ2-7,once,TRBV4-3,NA,CASSQALPYEQYF,TGCGCCAGCAGCCAGGCCCTCCCTTACGAGCAGTACTTC
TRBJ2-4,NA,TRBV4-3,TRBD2,CASSHQLIGLAGERAKNIQYF,TGCGCCAGCAGCCATCAACTCATCGGGCTAGCGGGAGAACGGGCCAAAAACATTCAGTACTTC
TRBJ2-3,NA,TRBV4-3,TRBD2,CASSQSGNTDTQYF,TGCGCCAGCAGTCAAAGCGGGAACACAGATACGCAGTATTTT
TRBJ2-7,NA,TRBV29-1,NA,CSPPLTEKNRYEQYF,TGCAGCCCTCCTCTAACAGAGAAAAATAGATACGAGCAGTACTTC
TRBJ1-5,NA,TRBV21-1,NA,CASSKAGSPCPQHF,TGTGCCAGCAGCAAAGCCGGGTCTCCTTGTCCCCAGCATTTT
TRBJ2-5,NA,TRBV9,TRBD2,CASSVERGVQETQYF,TGTGCCAGCAGCGTAGAGCGGGGGGTTCAAGAGACCCAGTACTTC
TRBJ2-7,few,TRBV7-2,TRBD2,CASSWGLAGGYEQYF,TGTGCCAGCAGCTGGGGACTAGCGGGAGGCTACGAGCAGTACTTC
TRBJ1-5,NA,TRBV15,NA,CATSRDRGINQPQHF,TGTGCCACCAGCAGAGATCGGGGGATCAATCAGCCCCAGCATTTT
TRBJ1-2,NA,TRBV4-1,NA,CASSQEYRVVWGYTF,TGCGCCAGCAGCCAAGAGTACAGGGTGGTATGGGGCTACACCTTC
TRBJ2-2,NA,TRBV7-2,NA,CASSLARGITGELFF,TGTGCCAGCAGCTTAGCCAGGGGAATTACCGGGGAGCTGTTTTTT